The 17 T cell receptor beta chains reported below all come from one sample, sequenced in a study of beta chain features in type 1 diabetes. These receptors' antigens are unknown. The authors reverse transcribed all of the isolated RNA, so sequencing captured expressed TCRB transcripts. The data were produced by immunoSEQ multiplex PCR, yet TCRdb's version contains in-frame clones alone and is incomplete. The data contain around 130,000 clones, about a sixth of them seen just once; the ten biggest clones take up about 2.5%. Regarding the study as a whole: Significant though moderate, a shortening of TCRB CDR3s appeared in all four CD4+ subsets of Type 1 diabetes patients.

The sequencing input was central memory CD4+ T cells from blood. The receptors here all came from a man in his thirties or forties with type 1 diabetes.

The rearrangement joins TRBV28 to TRBJ1-6, with D tentatively TRBD1 (5 bases). CDR1 is MDHEN and CDR2 is SYDVKM in the germline V gene. V dropped 7 bases and J dropped 3 bases, with 7 bases sitting between them. This CDR3 is 13 amino acids long. The CDR3 region has the DNA TGTGCCAGCAAGGGGAGCTATAATTCACCCCTCCACTTT. Translating it yields CASKGSYNSPLHF.

The gene calls are TRBV4-1 and TRBJ1-2; possibly TRBD1 for D (5 bases). The CDR3 totals 15 residues. Germline CDR1 reads MGHRA; CDR2 reads YSYEKL. Trimming left V 0 bases short and J 5 bases short, with 13 bases between. CDR3 amino acids: CASSQEGQGWYGYTF. CDR3 bases: TGCGCCAGCAGCCAAGAGGGGCAGGGATGGTATGGCTACACCTTC.

Ten or more counts support this clone. The chain links TRBV7-2 to TRBJ2-7; D uncertain. Germline CDR1 and CDR2: SGHTA and FQGNSA. The CDR3 contains 13 residues. V dropped 5 bases and J dropped 2 bases, with 10 bases sitting between them. CDR3 amino acids: CASSARTAYEQYF. The DNA of the CDR3 is TGTGCCAGCAGCGCCAGGACGGCCTACGAGCAGTACTTC.

The chain joins TRBV6-1 to TRBJ1-2; D remains ambiguous. Germline CDR1 is MNHNS and CDR2 is SASEGT. The V end lost 1 base, the J end lost 2 bases, and 8 bases lay between the germline ends. The CDR3 consists of 14 residues. CDR3 DNA: TGTGCCAGCAGTGAAGTAGAAGGCAACTATGGCTACACCTTC. Translating it yields CASSEVEGNYGYTF.

This clone has only a few counts. The V call is TRBV7-9, the J call TRBJ2-3; D is undetermined. The germline V gene has CDR1 SEHNR and CDR2 FQNEAQ (reference sequence). CDR3 length: 11 residues. The ends were cut back, 5 bases at V and 3 bases at J, with 3 bases in the middle. CDR3 coding DNA: TGTGCCAGCAGCGATACAGATACGCAGTATTTT. Translation gives CASSDTDTQYF.

This clone was counted between two and nine times. This chain joins TRBV7-2 and TRBJ2-1, with TRBD1 as a possible D gene (6 bases). Germline assignment: CDR1 SGHTA and CDR2 FQGNSA. CDR3 length: 12 amino acids. V was shortened by 2 bases and J by 7 bases, with 6 bases between the two germline ends. The CDR3 sequence is CASSLQGNEQFF. CDR3 in DNA: TGTGCCAGCAGCTTACAGGGGAATGAGCAGTTCTTC. The complete variable domain, with remaining parts taken from reference TRBV7-2 and TRBJ2-1, reads GAGVSQSPSNKVTEKGKDVELRCDPISGHTALYWYRQSLGQGLEFLIYFQGNSAPDKSGLPSDRFSAERTGGSVSTLTIQRTQQEDSAVYLCASSLQGNEQFFGPGTRLTVL.

This clone was counted once. The rearrangement joins TRBV5-1 to TRBJ2-1, with D unresolved. Germline CDR1 is SGHRS and CDR2 is YFSETQ. The CDR3 spans 13 residues. V lost 0 bases and J lost 7, with 8 bases in between. The CDR3 here is CASSLGSVNEQFF. DNA of the CDR3: TGCGCCAGCAGCTTGGGCTCAGTGAATGAGCAGTTCTTC.

The V call is TRBV11-2, the J call TRBJ2-5; possible D gene TRBD2, 6 bases. Germline V lookup: CDR1 SGHAT, CDR2 FQNNGV. The CDR3 is made up of 12 amino acids. Trimming removed 6 bases at V and 9 bases at J, with 14 bases between. In DNA, the CDR3 is TGTGCCAGCAGTCCCGGCCCGGGGGCCCAGTACTTC. It encodes CASSPGPGAQYF.

The rearrangement uses TRBV29-1 and TRBJ1-1, with D possibly matching TRBD1 (6 bases). The CDR3 totals 12 residues. Trimming took 5 bases from V and 5 from J, leaving 12 bases between them. Looked up from germline, CDR1 is SQVTM and CDR2 is ANQGSEA. This CDR3 is CSVRTARTEAFF. DNA of the CDR3: TGCAGCGTTAGGACAGCAAGAACTGAAGCTTTCTTT.

In this sample, this clone turned up many times. The CDR3 nucleotides read TGTGCCAGCAGCTTGGGACTAGCGGATCATGAGCAGTTCTTC. It translates to CASSLGLADHEQFF. This sequence joins TRBV7-3 and TRBJ2-1; 11 bases line up with TRBD2. The germline V gene encodes CDR1 SGHTA and CDR2 FQGTGA. This CDR3 spans 14 amino acids. After removal of 3 bases from V and 8 bases from J, the junction contained 3 bases not matched to a gene.

This clone was seen a few times. J is TRBJ2-1 and V is TRBV7-2; unclear D gene. The CDR3 is 13 amino acids. V was pared by 4 bases and J by 6 bases, with 10 bases between. Germline V gene data show CDR1 as SGHTA and CDR2 as FQGNSA. CDR3 amino acids: CASSSTARNEQFF. The CDR3 DNA is TGTGCCAGCAGCTCCACAGCGCGCAATGAGCAGTTCTTC.

This clone was seen only a few times. The V gene is TRBV5-1, the J gene TRBJ2-1; 11 nucleotides line up with TRBD2. There are 16 residues in the CDR3. The V gene end was trimmed by 3 bases and the J gene end by 4 bases; junction bases not matched to a gene: 6. Germline V gene data show CDR1 as SGHRS and CDR2 as YFSETQ. CDR3 in amino acids: CASSSQTSGAYNEQFF. The CDR3 DNA reads TGCGCCAGCAGCTCCCAGACTAGCGGGGCGTACAATGAGCAGTTCTTC.

This clone was seen only a few times. The chain joins TRBV5-4 to TRBJ1-1, with D possibly matching TRBD1 (6 bases). The CDR3 consists of 14 residues. The V end was cut by 4 bases, the J end by 1 base, with 11 bases between. Per the germline V gene, CDR1 is SGHNT and CDR2 is YYREEE (reference sequence). The CDR3 loop reads CASSVPGQNTEAFF. DNA for the CDR3: TGTGCCAGCAGCGTCCCGGGACAGAACACTGAAGCTTTCTTT.

This clone was seen a few times. V usage is TRBV5-4 and J usage is TRBJ2-7, with D possibly matching TRBD1 (6 bases). Germline V lookup: CDR1 SGHNT, CDR2 YYREEE (reference sequence). V lost 3 bases and J 2 bases, leaving 12 bases between the germline ends. The CDR3 has 14 residues. In nucleotides, the CDR3 is TGTGCCAGCAGCTCCGGACAGACCACCTACGAGCAGTACTTC. Amino acid sequence: CASSSGQTTYEQYF.

A few counts support this clone. A far larger clone differs by one base, so this is likely a read error. V and J are TRBV4-1 and TRBJ2-3; 15 bases fit TRBD2. Trimming at V came to 5 bases and at J to 2 bases, leaving 8 bases not matched to a gene. Germline CDR1 MGHRA, CDR2 YSYEKL. CDR3 length: 18 amino acids. The CDR3 region is CASSLPRTSGGATDTQYF. CDR3 nucleotide sequence: TGCGCCAGCAGCTTGCCCCGGACTAGCGGGGGGGCCACAGATACGCAGTATTTT.

CDR3 sequence reads: CASSPGLAGAFQTQYF. The DNA of the CDR3 is TGTGCCAGCAGCCCGGGACTAGCGGGGGCCTTTCAGACCCAGTACTTC. V and J are TRBV7-2 and TRBJ2-5, with 14 bases lining up with TRBD2. Germline V gene lookup returns CDR1 SGHTA and CDR2 FQGNSA. V trimming: 5 bases; J trimming: 6 bases; junction bases outside the gene matches: 8. CDR3 length: 16 residues.

The chain joins TRBV30 to TRBJ1-5; D uncertain. CDR1 and CDR2 (germline): GTSNPN, SVGIG (reference sequence). The germline V and J ends were trimmed by 0 bases and 0 bases, with 6 bases remaining between them. CDR3 length: 14 residues. Written as DNA, the CDR3 is TGTGCCTGGAGTGTACCCGTTAGCAATCAGCCCCAGCATTTT. This codes for CAWSVPVSNQPQHF.